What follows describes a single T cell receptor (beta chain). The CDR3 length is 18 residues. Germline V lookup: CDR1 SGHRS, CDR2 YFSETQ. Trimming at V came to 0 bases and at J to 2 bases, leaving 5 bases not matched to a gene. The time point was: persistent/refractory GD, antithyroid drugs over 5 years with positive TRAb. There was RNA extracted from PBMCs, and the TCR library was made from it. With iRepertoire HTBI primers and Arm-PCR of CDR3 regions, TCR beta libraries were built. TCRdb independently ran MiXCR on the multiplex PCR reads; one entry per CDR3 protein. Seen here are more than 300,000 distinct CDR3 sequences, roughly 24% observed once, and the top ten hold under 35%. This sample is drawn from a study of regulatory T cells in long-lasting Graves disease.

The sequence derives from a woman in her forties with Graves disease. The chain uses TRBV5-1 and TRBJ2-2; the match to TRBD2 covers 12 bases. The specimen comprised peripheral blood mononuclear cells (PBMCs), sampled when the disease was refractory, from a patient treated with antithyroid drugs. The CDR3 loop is CASSLGRGLAGNTGELFF. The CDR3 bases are TGCGCCAGCAGCTTGGGTCGGGGACTAGCGGGTAACACCGGGGAGCTGTTTTTT.